The rows below give T cell receptor beta chains drawn from one sample of a study of cytomegalovirus exposure and HLA in healthy donors. Profiled with immunoSEQ multiplex PCR; TCRdb holds only in-frame clones, not every one. Of some 150,000 clones listed, around 79% were seen once; the top ten hold about 6.9%. Sequenced input: PBMCs. All receptors come from a woman in her thirties or forties in good health and CMV-seropositive. The CDR3 runs from the conserved cysteine through the conserved F or W. The D gene is left open where the match is weak. Some rows mark clone size as missing; the rest say once, few, many or name a class of expanded clone.

clone_size: NA; j_call: TRBJ2-2; d_call: NA; v_call: TRBV6-4; cdr3_aa: CASRPTGPTGELFF; cdr3_nt: TGTGCCAGCAGACCAACAGGACCCACCGGGGAGCTGTTTTTT
clone_size: NA; j_call: TRBJ2-2; d_call: TRBD1; v_call: TRBV7-7; cdr3_aa: CASSSGQGAWNTGELFF; cdr3_nt: TGTGCCAGCAGCTCCGGACAGGGGGCATGGAACACCGGGGAGCTGTTTTTT
clone_size: NA; j_call: TRBJ2-3; d_call: NA; v_call: TRBV4-1; cdr3_aa: CASSQENGLLTDTQYF; cdr3_nt: TGCGCCAGCAGCCAAGAAAACGGACTCCTCACAGATACGCAGTATTTT
clone_size: once; j_call: TRBJ2-6; d_call: NA; v_call: TRBV5-1; cdr3_aa: CASSFTPGANVLTF; cdr3_nt: TGCGCCAGCTCATTTACACCTGGGGCCAACGTCCTGACTTTC
clone_size: NA; j_call: TRBJ1-4; d_call: NA; v_call: TRBV7-9; cdr3_aa: CASSPDIPNEKLFF; cdr3_nt: TGTGCCAGCAGCCCGGACATTCCTAATGAAAAACTGTTTTTT
clone_size: NA; j_call: TRBJ2-7; d_call: NA; v_call: TRBV10-3; cdr3_aa: CAISRRGPYEQYF; cdr3_nt: TGTGCCATCAGTAGGAGGGGGCCCTACGAGCAGTACTTC
clone_size: few; j_call: TRBJ2-7; d_call: TRBD1; v_call: TRBV4-2; cdr3_aa: CASSRNRGYEQYF; cdr3_nt: TGTGCCAGCAGCCGAAACAGGGGTTACGAGCAGTACTTC
clone_size: NA; j_call: TRBJ2-3; d_call: NA; v_call: TRBV5-6; cdr3_aa: CASSFGGDTQYF; cdr3_nt: TGTGCCAGCAGCTTCGGGGGAGATACGCAGTATTTT
clone_size: NA; j_call: TRBJ1-1; d_call: TRBD1; v_call: TRBV2; cdr3_aa: CASKSGDRVGAEAFF; cdr3_nt: TGTGCCAGCAAAAGTGGGGACAGGGTGGGAGCTGAAGCTTTCTTT
clone_size: NA; j_call: TRBJ2-7; d_call: NA; v_call: TRBV2; cdr3_aa: CASNPRGYEQYF; cdr3_nt: TGTGCCAGCAACCCTAGGGGTTACGAGCAGTACTTC
clone_size: once; j_call: TRBJ2-3; d_call: TRBD2; v_call: TRBV5-1; cdr3_aa: CASSLAPPAGGLADTQYF; cdr3_nt: TGCGCCAGCAGCTTGGCCCCCCCAGCGGGGGGGTTAGCAGATACGCAGTATTTT
clone_size: NA; j_call: TRBJ1-3; d_call: TRBD1; v_call: TRBV5-1; cdr3_aa: CASSPDTGAGNTIYF; cdr3_nt: TGCGCCAGCAGCCCGGACACAGGGGCTGGAAACACCATATATTTT
clone_size: NA; j_call: TRBJ1-4; d_call: NA; v_call: TRBV28; cdr3_aa: CASSAPVLEKLFF; cdr3_nt: TGTGCCAGCAGCGCTCCGGTACTCGAAAAACTGTTTTTT
clone_size: NA; j_call: TRBJ2-1; d_call: NA; v_call: TRBV21-1; cdr3_aa: CASSSQPDRYNEQFF; cdr3_nt: TGTGCCAGCAGCTCCCAGCCTGACAGGTACAATGAGCAGTTCTTC
clone_size: NA; j_call: TRBJ2-3; d_call: TRBD2; v_call: TRBV15; cdr3_aa: CATSRFALAGGMGTDTQYF; cdr3_nt: TGTGCCACCAGCAGATTTGCCCTAGCGGGGGGGATGGGCACAGATACGCAGTATTTT
clone_size: NA; j_call: TRBJ1-2; d_call: NA; v_call: TRBV9; cdr3_aa: CASSPTTENYGYTF; cdr3_nt: TGTGCCAGCAGCCCGACGACAGAAAACTATGGCTACACCTTC
clone_size: NA; j_call: TRBJ1-2; d_call: NA; v_call: TRBV9; cdr3_aa: CASTRVGGGATKNYGYTF; cdr3_nt: TGTGCCAGCACCCGTGTGGGGGGAGGAGCCACTAAAAACTATGGCTACACCTTC
clone_size: NA; j_call: TRBJ2-2; d_call: NA; v_call: TRBV9; cdr3_aa: CASSERDRRTGELFF; cdr3_nt: TGTGCCAGCAGCGAGCGGGACAGGCGCACCGGGGAGCTGTTTTTT
clone_size: NA; j_call: TRBJ2-1; d_call: NA; v_call: TRBV14; cdr3_aa: CASSSTAGGQFF; cdr3_nt: TGTGCCAGCAGCTCTACCGCCGGGGGGCAGTTCTTC
clone_size: NA; j_call: TRBJ2-5; d_call: NA; v_call: TRBV5-1; cdr3_aa: CASSLDLSVQETQYF; cdr3_nt: TGCGCCAGCAGCTTGGACCTCAGCGTACAAGAGACCCAGTACTTC
clone_size: NA; j_call: TRBJ1-1; d_call: NA; v_call: TRBV7-2; cdr3_aa: CASSLPSFEAFF; cdr3_nt: TGTGCCAGCAGTCTACCATCTTTTGAAGCTTTCTTT
clone_size: once; j_call: TRBJ2-7; d_call: NA; v_call: TRBV10-3; cdr3_aa: CALRRSDSPSEQYF; cdr3_nt: TGTGCCCTCCGGAGATCGGATTCTCCGAGCGAGCAGTACTTC
clone_size: NA; j_call: TRBJ2-3; d_call: TRBD2; v_call: TRBV6-1; cdr3_aa: CASSETSGASTDTQYF; cdr3_nt: TGTGCCAGCAGTGAAACCAGCGGGGCTAGCACAGATACGCAGTATTTT
clone_size: NA; j_call: TRBJ1-1; d_call: NA; v_call: TRBV5-1; cdr3_aa: CASSRELNTEAFF; cdr3_nt: TGCGCCAGCAGCAGAGAACTGAACACTGAAGCTTTCTTT
clone_size: NA; j_call: TRBJ1-2; d_call: TRBD1; v_call: TRBV6-1; cdr3_aa: CASSEDRSTMGYTF; cdr3_nt: TGTGCCAGCAGTGAGGACAGGTCGACTATGGGCTACACCTTC
clone_size: NA; j_call: TRBJ1-1; d_call: NA; v_call: TRBV7-9; cdr3_aa: CASSLEQTSNTEAFF; cdr3_nt: TGTGCCAGCAGCTTAGAACAGACATCGAACACTGAAGCTTTCTTT
clone_size: NA; j_call: TRBJ2-2; d_call: TRBD2; v_call: TRBV19; cdr3_aa: CASQGLAAHTGELFF; cdr3_nt: TGTGCCAGTCAGGGACTAGCGGCCCACACCGGGGAGCTGTTTTTT
clone_size: NA; j_call: TRBJ1-5; d_call: TRBD1; v_call: TRBV2; cdr3_aa: CASSLQTGGPQHF; cdr3_nt: TGTGCCAGCAGCCTTCAGACAGGGGGGCCCCAGCATTTT
clone_size: NA; j_call: TRBJ2-3; d_call: NA; v_call: TRBV5-1; cdr3_aa: CASSLRRGRTDTQYF; cdr3_nt: TGCGCCAGCAGCTTGAGGCGGGGGCGAACAGATACGCAGTATTTT
clone_size: NA; j_call: TRBJ2-1; d_call: NA; v_call: TRBV9; cdr3_aa: CASSVGSQGWFNEQFF; cdr3_nt: TGTGCCAGCAGCGTAGGGTCGCAGGGATGGTTCAATGAGCAGTTCTTC
clone_size: NA; j_call: TRBJ2-1; d_call: NA; v_call: TRBV19; cdr3_aa: CASSIGGTNNEQFF; cdr3_nt: TGTGCCAGTAGTATTGGGGGGACGAACAATGAGCAGTTCTTC
clone_size: NA; j_call: TRBJ1-1; d_call: NA; v_call: TRBV11-2; cdr3_aa: CASSPREGRITEAFF; cdr3_nt: TGTGCCAGCAGCCCGCGGGAAGGGAGGATCACTGAAGCTTTCTTT
clone_size: NA; j_call: TRBJ2-2; d_call: TRBD2; v_call: TRBV2; cdr3_aa: CASSGLVETSGGSGELFF; cdr3_nt: TGTGCCAGCAGTGGACTGGTTGAGACTAGCGGGGGGTCCGGGGAGCTGTTTTTT
clone_size: few; j_call: TRBJ1-2; d_call: NA; v_call: TRBV2; cdr3_aa: CASSLANNYGYTF; cdr3_nt: TGTGCCAGCAGTCTGGCAAATAACTATGGCTACACCTTC
clone_size: NA; j_call: TRBJ1-2; d_call: TRBD1; v_call: TRBV2; cdr3_aa: CASWDSGYGYTF; cdr3_nt: TGTGCCAGCTGGGACAGCGGATATGGCTACACCTTC
clone_size: NA; j_call: TRBJ2-2; d_call: NA; v_call: TRBV1; cdr3_aa: CTSSQDLVGGAAGELFF; cdr3_nt: TGCACCAGCAGCCAAGATCTTGTGGGGGGGGCCGCCGGGGAGCTGTTTTTT
clone_size: few; j_call: TRBJ2-5; d_call: TRBD2; v_call: TRBV20-1; cdr3_aa: CSAGGGTQYF; cdr3_nt: TGCAGTGCTGGGGGGGGGACCCAGTACTTC
clone_size: NA; j_call: TRBJ2-3; d_call: NA; v_call: TRBV18; cdr3_aa: CASSSGISTDTQYF; cdr3_nt: TGTGCCAGCTCATCAGGGATTAGCACAGATACGCAGTATTTT
clone_size: NA; j_call: TRBJ1-2; d_call: TRBD1; v_call: TRBV6-1; cdr3_aa: CASSEIVGGAVRGYTF; cdr3_nt: TGTGCCAGCAGTGAAATAGTAGGGGGCGCGGTTCGGGGCTACACCTTC
clone_size: once; j_call: TRBJ2-1; d_call: TRBD1; v_call: TRBV4-1; cdr3_aa: CASRGMDRGSYNEQFF; cdr3_nt: TGCGCCAGCAGGGGAATGGACAGGGGCTCCTACAATGAGCAGTTCTTC
clone_size: NA; j_call: TRBJ1-6; d_call: NA; v_call: TRBV30; cdr3_aa: CAWEPKRNLVPNSPLHF; cdr3_nt: TGTGCCTGGGAACCCAAGAGAAATCTCGTCCCTAATTCACCCCTCCACTTT
clone_size: once; j_call: TRBJ2-3; d_call: TRBD1; v_call: TRBV10-3; cdr3_aa: CAIRSGQGSFTDTQYF; cdr3_nt: TGTGCCATCAGATCGGGACAGGGGAGCTTCACAGATACGCAGTATTTT
clone_size: NA; j_call: TRBJ1-6; d_call: TRBD1; v_call: TRBV5-6; cdr3_aa: CASSLVRDRVGDNSPLHF; cdr3_nt: TGTGCCAGCAGCTTGGTTCGGGACAGGGTCGGGGATAATTCACCCCTCCACTTT
clone_size: NA; j_call: TRBJ1-3; d_call: NA; v_call: TRBV5-1; cdr3_aa: CASSFDHSSGNTIYF; cdr3_nt: TGCGCCAGCAGCTTTGACCACAGCTCTGGAAACACCATATATTTT
clone_size: NA; j_call: TRBJ2-1; d_call: TRBD2; v_call: TRBV7-7; cdr3_aa: CASSRTSDSYNEQFF; cdr3_nt: TGTGCCAGCAGCCGGACTAGCGACTCCTACAATGAGCAGTTCTTC
clone_size: NA; j_call: TRBJ2-4; d_call: TRBD1; v_call: TRBV5-1; cdr3_aa: CASSWDRSEGIQYF; cdr3_nt: TGCGCCAGCAGCTGGGACAGGTCCGAGGGCATTCAGTACTTC
clone_size: NA; j_call: TRBJ1-3; d_call: NA; v_call: TRBV5-1; cdr3_aa: CASSLSFFGSGNTIYF; cdr3_nt: TGCGCCAGCAGCTTGTCTTTTTTCGGCTCTGGAAACACCATATATTTT
clone_size: NA; j_call: TRBJ2-7; d_call: NA; v_call: TRBV28; cdr3_aa: CASSPTGQTYEQYF; cdr3_nt: TGTGCCAGCAGTCCGACAGGCCAAACCTACGAGCAGTACTTC